The entry below describes one T cell receptor beta chain. These data come from a study of T cell changes during pregnancy in multiple sclerosis. In germline, CDR1 is LNHDA, CDR2 SQIVND (reference sequence). V dropped 1 base and J dropped 8; count of bases not matched to a gene: 6. The CDR3 extends over 16 amino acids. Here immunoSEQ multiplex PCR was the method, and the copy in TCRdb shows in-frame clones only, minus some. The table shows just under 60,000 clones, with 80% to 95% occurring only once. V and J are TRBV19 and TRBJ2-4, with 12 bases that match TRBD1. The starting material was peripheral blood, obtained in the first trimester of pregnancy. The TCR comes from a female donor with multiple sclerosis, enrolled in a pregnancy study. The CDR3 loop reads CASSIVGTGGMDIQYF. The CDR3 nucleotides are TGTGCCAGTAGTATAGTAGGGACAGGGGGCATGGACATTCAGTACTTC.